The 27 T cell receptor beta chains listed next were all sequenced from one sample in a study of cytomegalovirus exposure and HLA in healthy donors. Measured with immunoSEQ multiplex PCR; TCRdb has only the in-frame clones, and not every one. Of about 200,000 clones listed, around 83% are singletons. Sequenced: PBMCs. Source of these receptors: a woman aged 25 to 39 in good health and CMV-seropositive.

This clone was recorded once. The V gene is TRBV19, the J gene TRBJ1-5, with D unclear. This CDR3 is 16 amino acids long. From germline, CDR1 is LNHDA and CDR2 SQIVND (reference sequence). With 7 bases removed from V and 3 bases from J, the gap between germline ends came to 19 bases. Here the CDR3 DNA reads TGTGCCAGTAAAATGGGCGGGTTTGGGTACAATCAGCCCCAGCATTTT. Protein: CASKMGGFGYNQPQHF.

This sequence joins TRBV11-3 and TRBJ2-2; perhaps TRBD1 as D (6 bases). Germline assignment: CDR1 SGHNT and CDR2 YENEEA. With 4 bases removed from V and 4 bases from J, the gap between germline ends came to 13 bases. The CDR3 has 15 residues. The CDR3 region is CASSSSTGGTGELFF. CDR3 in DNA: TGTGCCAGCAGCTCTTCGACAGGAGGCACCGGGGAGCTGTTTTTT. Supplemented by reference TRBV11-3 and TRBJ2-2, the full variable domain reads EAGVVQSPRYKIIEKKQPVAFWCNPISGHNTLYWYLQNLGQGPELLIRYENEEAVDDSQLPKDRFSAERLKGVDSTLKIQPAELGDSAVYLCASSSSTGGTGELFFGEGSRLTVL.

This clone was counted between two and nine times. This chain connects TRBV4-1 to TRBJ1-5; TRBD1 matches 7 bases. V lost 0 bases, J lost 5 bases, and 4 bases stayed unmatched. CDR1 and CDR2 from the germline V gene are MGHRA and YSYEKL. This CDR3 has 15 residues. In nucleotides, the CDR3 is TGCGCCAGCAGCCAAGAGTCCACAGGGGATCAGCCCCAGCATTTT. Protein product: CASSQESTGDQPQHF.

The chain recombines TRBV18 with TRBJ1-2; D is unresolved. Germline V gene lookup returns CDR1 KGHSH and CDR2 LQKENI. The CDR3 spans 12 residues. The V and J ends lost 6 bases and 5 bases respectively, with 10 bases between them. The CDR3, as DNA: TGTGCCAGCTCTCTTACCGAGTATGGCTACACCTTC. This translates into CASSLTEYGYTF.

The gene calls are TRBV2 and TRBJ2-1; 7 bases agree with TRBD2. CDR1 and CDR2 (germline): SNHLY, FYNNEI. This CDR3 is 15 amino acids long. Trimming at V came to 4 bases and at J to 2 bases, leaving 5 bases not matched to a gene. Here the CDR3 reads CASSGGSSPYNEQFF. Written as DNA, the CDR3 is TGTGCCAGCAGTGGCGGGAGTAGCCCCTACAATGAGCAGTTCTTC.

The V gene is TRBV12-5, the J gene TRBJ2-7; 7 bases are a match to TRBD1. From germline, CDR1 is LGHNT and CDR2 FRNRAP. The trim removed 2 bases at V and 3 bases at J, leaving 10 bases unmatched. This CDR3 is built from 16 residues. The CDR3 region is CASGLPSPAGGYEQYF. CDR3 nucleotides: TGTGCTAGTGGTTTGCCGTCACCGGCAGGGGGCTACGAGCAGTACTTC.

The chain links TRBV11-2 to TRBJ2-2; a weak D match, TRBD2 (5 bases). Trimming took off 5 bases at V and 0 bases at J, with 7 bases between the two ends. The CDR3 has 14 residues. The germline V gene has CDR1 SGHAT and CDR2 FQNNGV. The CDR3 loop is CASSRGPNTGELFF. Written as DNA, the CDR3 is TGTGCCAGCAGCCGGGGTCCGAACACCGGGGAGCTGTTTTTT.

A few counts support this clone. The chain combines TRBV12-5 with TRBJ1-1; the match to TRBD1 covers 7 bases. The J segment lost 10 bases and the V segment lost 5 bases, leaving 13 bases of the junction unmatched. Germline V CDR1 and CDR2: LGHNT, FRNRAP. The length of the CDR3 is 14 residues. CDR3: CASGLGTVLSGAFF. The CDR3 DNA sequence: TGTGCTAGTGGTCTCGGGACAGTTCTTAGTGGAGCTTTCTTT.

The chain combines TRBV27 with TRBJ2-5; a possible D gene is TRBD2 (6 bases). Trimming removed 4 bases at V and 3 bases at J, with 12 bases between. Germline V gives CDR1 MNHEY, CDR2 SMNVEV (reference sequence). This CDR3 is 14 amino acids long. The CDR3 loop is CASSWTGDEETQYF. The DNA for the CDR3 is TGTGCCAGCAGTTGGACGGGAGATGAAGAGACCCAGTACTTC.

The J gene is TRBJ1-2, the V gene TRBV7-2, with a possible D match to TRBD1 (6 bases). V lost 5 bases and J lost 4, with 14 bases in between. The CDR3 has 14 residues. Germline V gene lookup returns CDR1 SGHTA and CDR2 FQGNSA. The CDR3 bases are TGTGCCAGCAGCCCTAGGACAGCAATCTATGGCTACACCTTC. This encodes CASSPRTAIYGYTF.

The V and J genes are TRBV5-3 and TRBJ2-1; D unclear. TRBV5-3 counts as an open reading frame of uncertain function. This CDR3 is 13 amino acids long. The germline V and J ends were trimmed by 10 bases and 6 bases, with 17 bases remaining between them. The CDR3 protein is CASPHWPLNEQFF. The CDR3 coding sequence is TGTGCCTCCCCCCATTGGCCCCTCAATGAGCAGTTCTTC.

This chain connects TRBV6-1 to TRBJ2-7, with 8 bases aligning to TRBD1. This CDR3 contains 15 residues. Germline V gives CDR1 MNHNS, CDR2 SASEGT. J lost 5 bases, V lost 4 bases, and 10 bases had no gene match. The CDR3 reads CASSGQGPPMDEQYF. The CDR3 DNA sequence: TGTGCCAGCAGTGGACAGGGGCCCCCCATGGACGAGCAGTACTTC.

In DNA, the CDR3 is TGTGCCAGCAGTTACTCCACTAGCGGCGGGGTGAGGGAGCAGTACTTC. It is translated as CASSYSTSGGVREQYF. This chain joins TRBV6-5 and TRBJ2-7, with 8 positions matching TRBD2. The CDR3 contains 16 residues. Germline CDR1 and CDR2: MNHEY and SVGAGI. The J segment lost 7 bases and the V segment lost 0 bases, leaving 11 bases of the junction unmatched.

The chain uses TRBV2 and TRBJ2-5; no clear D. In germline, CDR1 is SNHLY, CDR2 FYNNEI. V dropped 7 bases and J dropped 2 bases, with 5 bases sitting between them. The CDR3 extends over 11 amino acids. The CDR3 loop reads CASKRQETQYF. In DNA form, the CDR3 reads TGTGCCAGCAAGAGGCAAGAGACCCAGTACTTC.

The chain recombines TRBV7-8 with TRBJ1-2; perhaps TRBD1 as D (5 bases). The CDR3 has 14 residues. V was pared by 4 bases and J by 8 bases, with 17 bases between. CDR1 SGHVS and CDR2 FQNEAQ come from the germline V gene. CDR3 loop: CASSSVGGVGGYTF. CDR3 in DNA: TGTGCCAGCAGCTCCGTCGGGGGTGTAGGGGGCTACACCTTC. The full variable domain, completed using reference TRBV7-8 and TRBJ1-2, is GAGVSQSPRYKVAKRGQDVALRCDPISGHVSLFWYQQALGQGPEFLTYFQNEAQLDKSGLPSDRFFAERPEGSVSTLKIQRTQQEDSAVYLCASSSVGGVGGYTFGSGTRLTVV.

The J gene is TRBJ2-5, the V gene TRBV7-9; tentative D call: TRBD1 (5 bases). The CDR3 extends over 14 amino acids. CDR1 is SEHNR and CDR2 is FQNEAQ in the germline V gene (reference sequence). V lost 3 bases, J lost 1 base, and 9 bases lay in between. The CDR3 DNA follows: TGTGCCAGCAGCTTTCAGGGCTTCCAAGAGACCCAGTACTTC. Translating it yields CASSFQGFQETQYF.

The chain uses TRBV11-3 and TRBJ2-1; 7 bases agree with TRBD2. From germline, CDR1 is SGHNT and CDR2 YENEEA. The CDR3 length is 13 residues. The V and J ends lost 4 bases and 5 bases, in that order; junction bases with no gene match: 2. The CDR3: CASSSLADNEQFF. The CDR3 nucleotides read TGTGCCAGCAGCTCTCTAGCGGACAATGAGCAGTTCTTC.

The chain links TRBV30 to TRBJ1-4, with 7 nucleotides matching TRBD1. The J segment lost 8 bases and the V segment lost 4 bases, leaving 4 bases of the junction unmatched. The germline CDR1 and CDR2 sequences are GTSNPN and SVGIG (reference sequence). The CDR3 has 12 amino acids. CDR3 residues: CAWTGTEEKLFF. The CDR3 DNA reads TGTGCCTGGACCGGGACAGAAGAAAAACTGTTTTTT.

The J gene is TRBJ2-7, the V gene TRBV7-2; possibly TRBD2 for D (7 bases). The V gene's germline CDR1 is SGHTA and CDR2 FQGNSA. Trimming pared 1 base from V and 0 bases from J, leaving 16 bases between. This CDR3 has 17 residues. The CDR3: CASSLVLGGLTSYEQYF. CDR3 sequence (DNA): TGTGCCAGCAGCTTAGTTCTCGGGGGGCTCACCTCCTACGAGCAGTACTTC.

The gene calls are TRBV30 and TRBJ2-1, with 9 positions matching TRBD2. Unmatched junction bases numbered 13, after V lost 7 bases and J lost 12 bases. This CDR3 spans 13 amino acids. Germline-derived CDR1 and CDR2 are GTSNPN and SVGIG (reference sequence). CDR3 sequence (DNA): TGTGCCTCCGGAGGGGGTAGCGGGAGAGGGCAGTTCTTC. This translates into CASGGGSGRGQFF. Full variable domain (rest looked up from reference TRBV30 and TRBJ2-1): SQTIHQWPATLVQPVGSPLSLECTVEGTSNPNLYWYRQAAGRGLQLLFYSVGIGQISSEVPQNLSASRPQDRQFILSSKKLLLSDSGFYLCASGGGSGRGQFFGPGTRLTVL.

A remark on this clone: In the same sample, other DNA sequences code for this CDR3. This sequence joins TRBV5-1 and TRBJ2-6; 7 bases are shared with TRBD1. The CDR3 is 15 residues long. Trimming cost V 3 bases and J 2 bases; bases outside gene matches: 2. In germline, CDR1 is SGHRS, CDR2 YFSETQ. This chain's CDR3 is CASSYDRAGANVLTF. The DNA for the CDR3 is TGCGCCAGCAGCTACGACAGGGCTGGGGCCAACGTCCTGACTTTC.

Only a few counts were recorded for this clone. The V and J genes are TRBV11-2 and TRBJ1-3; D gene ambiguous. This CDR3 region has 13 residues. Trimming took 6 bases from V and 0 from J, leaving 6 bases between them. Germline V gene sequence: CDR1 SGHAT, CDR2 FQNNGV. In DNA form, the CDR3 reads TGTGCCAGCAGTGGAGTCTCTGGAAACACCATATATTTT. Its translation: CASSGVSGNTIYF.

The rearrangement joins TRBV28 to TRBJ1-5, with 7 bases aligning to TRBD1. After removal of 5 bases from V and 6 bases from J, the junction contained 7 bases not matched to a gene. Germline V gene data show CDR1 as MDHEN and CDR2 as SYDVKM. The CDR3 sequence is 14 residues long. The CDR3 bases are TGTGCCAGCAGTAAGACAGGGAGAACTCAGCCCCAGCATTTT. It specifies CASSKTGRTQPQHF.

This rearrangement joins TRBV27 to TRBJ2-3, with 13 nucleotides matching TRBD2. CDR1 is MNHEY and CDR2 is SMNVEV in the germline V gene (reference sequence). The J segment lost 6 bases and the V segment lost 7 bases, leaving 10 bases of the junction unmatched. CDR3 length: 16 residues. The CDR3: CASTPLGTSGTDTQYF. The DNA for the CDR3 is TGTGCCAGCACTCCTCTGGGGACTAGCGGGACCGATACGCAGTATTTT.

As for this clone: The sample contains more than one DNA sequence encoding this CDR3. The V call is TRBV20-1, the J call TRBJ2-1; 8 nucleotides agree with TRBD2. The CDR3 spans 10 residues. Germline V gives CDR1 DFQATT, CDR2 SNEGSKA (reference sequence). The V segment lost 4 bases and the J segment 13 bases; nucleotides outside the gene matches: 3. As DNA, the CDR3 is TGCAGTGCTACCGGGACTAGACAGTTCTTC. It translates to CSATGTRQFF.

The chain employs TRBV2 and TRBJ2-7, with D possibly matching TRBD2 (6 bases). With 5 bases removed from V and 6 bases from J, the gap between germline ends came to 14 bases. The length of the CDR3 is 13 residues. Per germline, CDR1 SNHLY and CDR2 FYNNEI. The CDR3 bases are TGTGCCAGCAGTCTGGGACTGGGAAGCGAGCAGTACTTC. Translation gives CASSLGLGSEQYF.

Regarding this clone: At one end, the junction sequence differs from germline, possibly due to a read error. V is TRBV11-2 and J is TRBJ2-7; the match to TRBD2 covers 13 bases. Germline V gene lookup returns CDR1 SGHAT and CDR2 FQNNGV. The CDR3 has 15 residues. CDR3: CASSASRTSGSFIHF. CDR3 bases: TGTGCCAGCAGCGCGTCCCGGACTAGCGGGAGTTTTATTCACTTC.